This TCR beta chain stems from a study of T cell responses to AZD1222 COVID-19 vaccine. Germline V gives CDR1 SGHNT, CDR2 YYREEE (reference sequence). V lost 1 base, J lost 4 bases, and 11 bases lay in between. The CDR3 runs 14 residues. Findings and caveats of the study: All repertoire sampling was performed exclusively after the peak T cell response.

TCRdb keeps only in-frame clones here, not all; method: immunoSEQ multiplex PCR. Of about 87,000 clones in the sample, more than 75% are singletons; the top ten hold less than 3.5%. About this clone itself: The antigen remains unidentified.

Sequencing used peripheral blood, obtained on day 0 of AZD1222 vaccination. The chain carries TRBV5-4 and TRBJ2-5; perhaps TRBD1 as D (6 bases). The clonotype comes from an adult in good health. In DNA form, the CDR3 reads TGTGCCAGCAGCTTGACAGGGCGACGAGAGACCCAGTACTTC. Translating gives CASSLTGRRETQYF.